This TCR beta chain appears in the sequencing data of a study of T cells after yellow fever vaccination. Study as a whole: Low-cell-number fractions were prepared with SMART-Seq v4 Ultra Low Input. General observations from the study: Among primary-vaccination clones, most reappeared after the booster, at approximately 96% for CD4 and about 90% for CD8. Repertoires sorted by FACS could include abundant clonotypes that are contaminants from the bulk population.

This clonotype has only a few counts. Antigen: not known. Via MiXCR, TCRdb re-called the 5' RACE reads, giving one row per CDR3 protein. Here the sample spans some 670,000 distinct CDR3 sequences, roughly an eighth being singletons. V was pared by 3 bases and J by 5 bases, with 6 bases between. The CDR3 loop spans 11 amino acids. Per the germline V gene, CDR1 is SGDLS and CDR2 is YYNGEE. V gene TRBV9 combines with J gene TRBJ2-7; the D gene is possibly TRBD2 (5 bases). The sequencing here drew on PBMCs, taken on the day of the yellow fever booster vaccination. The sequence was collected from a man aged 25-45 years who received the YFV17D yellow fever vaccine. CDR3 DNA: TGTGCCAGCAGCGGGGAGCACGAGCAGTACTTC. Amino acid sequence: CASSGEHEQYF.